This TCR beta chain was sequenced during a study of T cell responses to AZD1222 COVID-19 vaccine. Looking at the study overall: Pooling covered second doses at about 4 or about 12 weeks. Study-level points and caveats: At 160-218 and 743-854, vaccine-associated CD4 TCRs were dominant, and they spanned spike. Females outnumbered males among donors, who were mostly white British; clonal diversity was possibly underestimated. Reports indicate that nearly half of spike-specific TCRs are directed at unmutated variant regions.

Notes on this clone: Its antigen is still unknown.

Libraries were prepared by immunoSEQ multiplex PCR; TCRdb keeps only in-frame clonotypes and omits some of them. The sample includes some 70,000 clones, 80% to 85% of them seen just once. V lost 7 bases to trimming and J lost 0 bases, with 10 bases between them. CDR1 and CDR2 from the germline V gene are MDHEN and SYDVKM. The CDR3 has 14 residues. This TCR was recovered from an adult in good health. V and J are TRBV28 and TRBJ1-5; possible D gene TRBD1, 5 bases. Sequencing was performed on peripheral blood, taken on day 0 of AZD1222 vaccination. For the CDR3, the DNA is TGTGCCAGCATGGGGCAAAGTAGCAATCAGCCCCAGCATTTT. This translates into CASMGQSSNQPQHF.